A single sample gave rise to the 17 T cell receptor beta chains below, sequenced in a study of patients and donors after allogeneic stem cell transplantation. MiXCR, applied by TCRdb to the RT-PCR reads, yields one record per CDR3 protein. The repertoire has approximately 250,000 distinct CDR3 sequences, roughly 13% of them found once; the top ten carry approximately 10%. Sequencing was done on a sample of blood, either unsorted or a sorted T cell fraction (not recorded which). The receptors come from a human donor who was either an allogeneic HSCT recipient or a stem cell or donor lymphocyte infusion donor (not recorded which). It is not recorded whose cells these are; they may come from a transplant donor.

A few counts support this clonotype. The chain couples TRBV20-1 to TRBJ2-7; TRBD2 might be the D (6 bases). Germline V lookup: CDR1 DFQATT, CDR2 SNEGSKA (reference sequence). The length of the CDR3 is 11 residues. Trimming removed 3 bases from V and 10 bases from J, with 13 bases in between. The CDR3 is CSARSGDSQYF. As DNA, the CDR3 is TGCAGTGCTAGGAGTGGGGACTCACAGTACTTC.

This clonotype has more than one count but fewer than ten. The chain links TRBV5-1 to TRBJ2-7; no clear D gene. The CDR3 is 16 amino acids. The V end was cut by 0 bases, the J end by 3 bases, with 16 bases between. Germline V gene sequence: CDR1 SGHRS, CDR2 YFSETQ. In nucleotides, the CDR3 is TGCGCCAGCAGCTTGGTTTTAACAGCCTTCATCTACGAGCAGTACTTC. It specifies CASSLVLTAFIYEQYF.

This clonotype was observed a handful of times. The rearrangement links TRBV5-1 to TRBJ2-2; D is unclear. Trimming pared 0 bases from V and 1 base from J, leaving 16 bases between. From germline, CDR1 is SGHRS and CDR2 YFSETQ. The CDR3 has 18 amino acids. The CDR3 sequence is CASSLEAGRGWNTGELFF. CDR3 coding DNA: TGCGCCAGCAGCTTGGAGGCAGGCCGAGGCTGGAACACCGGGGAGCTGTTTTTT.

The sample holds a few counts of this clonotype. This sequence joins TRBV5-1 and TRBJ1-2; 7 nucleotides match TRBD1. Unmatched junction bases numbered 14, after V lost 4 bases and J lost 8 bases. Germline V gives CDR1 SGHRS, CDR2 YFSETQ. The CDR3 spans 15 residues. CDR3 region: CASSLRQGGAEGYTF. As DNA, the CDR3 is TGCGCCAGCAGCCTCCGTCAAGGGGGCGCGGAGGGCTACACCTTC.

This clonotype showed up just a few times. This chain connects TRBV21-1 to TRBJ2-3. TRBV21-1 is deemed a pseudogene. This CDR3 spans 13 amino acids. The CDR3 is CARDGLSTDTQYF. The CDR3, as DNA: TGTGCCAGGGACGGATTGAGCACAGATACGCAGTATTTT.

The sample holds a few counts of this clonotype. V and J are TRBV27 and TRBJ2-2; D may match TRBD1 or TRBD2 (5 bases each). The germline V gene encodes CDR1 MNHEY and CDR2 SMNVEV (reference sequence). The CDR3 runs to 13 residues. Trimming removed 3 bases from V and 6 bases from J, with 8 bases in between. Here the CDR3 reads CASSFEGPGELFF. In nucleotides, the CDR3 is TGTGCCAGCAGTTTCGAGGGGCCCGGGGAGCTGTTTTTT.

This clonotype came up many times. The CDR3 bases are TGCGCCAGCAGCCCCGACCCCGGGACAGGGAGCGGCTACACCTTC. Protein sequence: CASSPDPGTGSGYTF. This chain uses TRBV5-1 with TRBJ1-2; the match to TRBD1 covers 9 bases. J gave up 8 bases and V 4 bases, and 12 bases lay outside the gene matches. This CDR3 comprises 15 residues. Germline CDR1 reads SGHRS; CDR2 reads YFSETQ. The full variable domain, rest sourced from reference TRBV5-1 and TRBJ1-2, is KAGVTQTPRYLIKTRGQQVTLSCSPISGHRSVSWYQQTPGQGLQFLFEYFSETQRNKGNFPGRFSGRQFSNSRSEMNVSTLELGDSALYLCASSPDPGTGSGYTFGSGTRLTVV.

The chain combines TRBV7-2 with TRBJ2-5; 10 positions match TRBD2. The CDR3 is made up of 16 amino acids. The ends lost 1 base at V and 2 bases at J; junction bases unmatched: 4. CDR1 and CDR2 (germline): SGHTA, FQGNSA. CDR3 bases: TGTGCCAGCAGCTTAGTGCCAGCGGGGGGGCAAGAGACCCAGTACTTC. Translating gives CASSLVPAGGQETQYF.

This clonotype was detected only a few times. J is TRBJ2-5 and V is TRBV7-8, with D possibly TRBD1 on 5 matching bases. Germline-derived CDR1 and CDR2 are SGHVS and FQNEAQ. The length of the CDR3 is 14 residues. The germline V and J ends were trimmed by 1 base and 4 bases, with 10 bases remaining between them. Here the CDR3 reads CASSLGYRSETQYF. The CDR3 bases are TGTGCCAGCAGCTTAGGGTACAGGTCAGAGACCCAGTACTTC.

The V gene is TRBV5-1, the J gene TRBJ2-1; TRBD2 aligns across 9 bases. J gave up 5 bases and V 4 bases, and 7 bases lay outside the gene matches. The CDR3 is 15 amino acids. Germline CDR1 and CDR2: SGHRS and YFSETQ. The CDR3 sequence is CASSGGGGGDNEQFF. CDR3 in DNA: TGCGCCAGCAGCGGCGGGGGCGGGGGGGACAATGAGCAGTTCTTC. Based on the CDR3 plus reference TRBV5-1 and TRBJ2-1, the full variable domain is KAGVTQTPRYLIKTRGQQVTLSCSPISGHRSVSWYQQTPGQGLQFLFEYFSETQRNKGNFPGRFSGRQFSNSRSEMNVSTLELGDSALYLCASSGGGGGDNEQFFGPGTRLTVL.

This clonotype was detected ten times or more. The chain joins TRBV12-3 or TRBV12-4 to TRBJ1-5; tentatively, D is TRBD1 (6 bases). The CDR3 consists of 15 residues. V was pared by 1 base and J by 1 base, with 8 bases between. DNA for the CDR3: TGTGCCAGCAGTTTAGGGAGGGGGAGCAATCAGCCCCAGCATTTT. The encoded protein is CASSLGRGSNQPQHF.

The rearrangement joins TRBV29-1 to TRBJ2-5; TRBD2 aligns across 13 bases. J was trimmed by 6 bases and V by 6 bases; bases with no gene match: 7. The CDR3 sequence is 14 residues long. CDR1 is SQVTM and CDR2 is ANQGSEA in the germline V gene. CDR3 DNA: TGCAGCGTCCCACTAGCGGGAGGGCCCCAGACCCAGTACTTC. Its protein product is CSVPLAGGPQTQYF. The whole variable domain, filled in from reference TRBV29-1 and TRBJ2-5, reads SAVISQKPSRDICQRGTSLTIQCQVDSQVTMMFWYRQQPGQSLTLIATANQGSEATYESGFVIDKFPISRPNLTFSTLTVSNMSPEDSSIYLCSVPLAGGPQTQYFGPGTRLLVL.

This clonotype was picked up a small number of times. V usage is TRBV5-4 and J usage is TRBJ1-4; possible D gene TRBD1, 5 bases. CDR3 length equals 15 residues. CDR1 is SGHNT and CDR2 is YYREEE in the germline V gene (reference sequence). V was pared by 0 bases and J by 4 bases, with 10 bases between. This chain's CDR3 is CASSLVTGGNEKLFF. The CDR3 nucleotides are TGTGCCAGCAGCTTGGTTACCGGGGGTAATGAAAAACTGTTTTTT.

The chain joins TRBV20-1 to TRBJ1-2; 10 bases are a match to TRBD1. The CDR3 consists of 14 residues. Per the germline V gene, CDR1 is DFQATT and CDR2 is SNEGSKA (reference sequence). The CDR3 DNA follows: TGCATGAATTACCGGGACAGGGGTACCGATGGCTACACCTTC. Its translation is CMNYRDRGTDGYTF.

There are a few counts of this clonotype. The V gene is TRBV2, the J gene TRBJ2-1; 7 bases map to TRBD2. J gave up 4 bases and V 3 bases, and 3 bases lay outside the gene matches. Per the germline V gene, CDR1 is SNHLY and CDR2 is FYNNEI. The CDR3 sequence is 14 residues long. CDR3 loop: CASSEEAGYNEQFF. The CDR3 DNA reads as TGTGCCAGCAGTGAGGAAGCGGGATACAATGAGCAGTTCTTC.

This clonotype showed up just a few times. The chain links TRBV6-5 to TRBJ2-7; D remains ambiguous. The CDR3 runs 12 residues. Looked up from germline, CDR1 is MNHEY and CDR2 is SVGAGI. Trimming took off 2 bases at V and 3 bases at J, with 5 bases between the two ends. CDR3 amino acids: CASSYVGYEQYF. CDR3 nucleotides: TGTGCCAGCAGTTACGTGGGCTACGAGCAGTACTTC.

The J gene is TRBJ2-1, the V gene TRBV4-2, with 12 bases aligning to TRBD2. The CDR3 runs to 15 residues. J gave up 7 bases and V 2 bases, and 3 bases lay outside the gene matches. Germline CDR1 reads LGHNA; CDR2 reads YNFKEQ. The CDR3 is CASSQTSGGPNEQFF. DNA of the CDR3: TGTGCCAGCAGCCAAACTAGCGGGGGGCCGAATGAGCAGTTCTTC.